A selection of T cell receptor beta chains follows, all from one sample in a study of blood T cells in healthy people across ages. TCRdb used MiXCR to reprocess the 5' RACE reads, holding one entry per CDR3 protein. The repertoire holds 790,000 or so distinct CDR3 sequences, about 42% seen once, with about a sixth in the top ten. Specimen: blood. These receptors came from an elderly man in good health. The CDR3 runs from the conserved cysteine through the conserved F or W. A D gene is named only where the DNA matches it firmly. Size is stated for part of the rows, as once, few or many counts, or as a class when the clone is expanded.

TRBJ2-1,TRBV7-2,-,-,TGTGCCAGCAGCCCCTTCTCCAATGAGCAGTTCTTC,CASSPFSNEQFF
TRBJ2-1,TRBV20-1,-,-,TGCAGTGCAACTAAGGGGTACAATGAGCAGTTCTTC,CSATKGYNEQFF
TRBJ2-5,TRBV28,-,-,TGTGCCAGCAGTTCATCGGCAGGGGGGCCGAGGGAGACCCAGTACTTC,CASSSSAGGPRETQYF
TRBJ2-1,TRBV29-1,TRBD2,few,TGCAGCGTTGGGGCTAGCGGGAAGTTCTACAATGAGCAGTTCTTC,CSVGASGKFYNEQFF
TRBJ2-7,TRBV10-3,TRBD1,-,TGTGCCATCAGGGAGACAGGGCCTATGGACGAGCAGTACTTC,CAIRETGPMDEQYF
TRBJ2-3,TRBV20-1,TRBD2,-,TGCAGTGCTCCCCCTGCGGTCCTAGCGGGAGCGGGGGCAGATACGCAGTATTTT,CSAPPAVLAGAGADTQYF
TRBJ1-2,TRBV2,-,-,TGTGCCAGCAGTGCTATGTCAAGGGCGACTAACTATGGCTACACCTTC,CASSAMSRATNYGYTF
TRBJ2-7,TRBV5-1,TRBD1,few,TGCGCCAGCACCCCGACAGGGCGCTACGAGCAGTACTTC,CASTPTGRYEQYF
TRBJ2-1,TRBV30,TRBD2,few,TGTGCCTGGAGTGCACTCAGGGTCCTAGCGGGAGTTAGCGATGAGCAGTTCTTC,CAWSALRVLAGVSDEQFF
TRBJ2-5,TRBV6-2/TRBV6-3,-,few,TGTGCCAGCAGGGAACAGGGAGGACGTAGGGAGACCCAGTACTTC,CASREQGGRRETQYF
TRBJ2-2,TRBV12-3/TRBV12-4,-,-,TGTGCCAGCAGTTTAGGGTTGGGGGTCGGGGAGCTGTTTTTT,CASSLGLGVGELFF
TRBJ2-7,TRBV28,TRBD2,few,TGTGCCAGCAGAATAGCGGGAGGGCATCGATACGAGCAGTACTTC,CASRIAGGHRYEQYF
TRBJ2-7,TRBV11-3,-,few,TGTGCCAGCCAAAGGGGGGGGCGCGCCGAGCAGTACTTC,CASQRGGRAEQYF
TRBJ2-7,TRBV6-6,TRBD2,-,TGTGCCAGCAGTGCCGGGACTAGCTACGAGCAGTACTTC,CASSAGTSYEQYF
TRBJ2-5,TRBV4-1,-,-,TGCGCCAGCAGCCAAGCCTTACTCCGGGACTCACAAGAGACCCAGTACTTC,CASSQALLRDSQETQYF
TRBJ1-2,TRBV20-1,-,-,TGCAGTGCTAGAGATCCAGAAGGGATTTTTAACTATGGCTACACCTTC,CSARDPEGIFNYGYTF
TRBJ1-2,TRBV2,TRBD1,few,TGTGCCAGCACCCCGGACAGGGGACGCTATGGCTACACCTTC,CASTPDRGRYGYTF
TRBJ2-2,TRBV7-3,TRBD2,once,TGTGCCAGCAGCCCAGCGGGAGAACGTAGTCCCGGGGAGCTGTTTTTT,CASSPAGERSPGELFF